This entry lists 26 T cell receptor beta chains sequenced from one sample in a study of technical replicates of blood from several donors. This table comes from immunoSEQ multiplex PCR, and its TCRdb copy is limited to in-frame clones, with some not included. The sample holds roughly 80,000 clones, 90% to 95% seen once. Source material: T cells isolated from PBMCs. Source of these receptors: a human donor in good health.

The table lists this clone with a count of one. The chain links TRBV20-1 to TRBJ2-7; the match to TRBD2 covers 13 bases. Germline CDR1 DFQATT, CDR2 SNEGSKA (reference sequence). The CDR3 loop spans 11 amino acids. The CDR3 DNA reads as TGCAGCCCGGGACTAGCGGGATTTCAGTACTTC. It translates to CSPGLAGFQYF.

This sequence joins TRBV6-5 and TRBJ1-1; D gene uncertain. Germline V gene sequence: CDR1 MNHEY, CDR2 SVGAGI. With 5 bases removed from V and 8 bases from J, the gap between germline ends came to 15 bases. CDR3 length: 13 amino acids. The CDR3 loop reads CASSIRGTWEAFF. As DNA, the CDR3 is TGTGCCAGCAGTATACGAGGCACCTGGGAAGCTTTCTTT.

J is TRBJ1-4 and V is TRBV7-9, with D perhaps TRBD1 (6 bases). Germline V lookup: CDR1 SEHNR, CDR2 FQNEAQ (reference sequence). The V end was cut by 2 bases, the J end by 4 bases, with 8 bases between. CDR3 size: 14 residues. The CDR3 protein is CASSLLQGNEKLFF. The CDR3 DNA reads as TGTGCCAGCAGCTTATTACAGGGTAATGAAAAACTGTTTTTT. The full variable domain, with the rest looked up from reference TRBV7-9 and TRBJ1-4, is DTGVSQNPRHKITKRGQNVTFRCDPISEHNRLYWYRQTLGQGPEFLTYFQNEAQLEKSRLLSDRFSAERPKGSFSTLEIQRTEQGDSAMYLCASSLLQGNEKLFFGSGTQLSVL.

This chain's CDR3 is CASSWGTSGRYEQYF. Here the CDR3 DNA reads TGTGCCAGCAGTTGGGGGACTAGCGGACGCTACGAGCAGTACTTC. The chain has TRBV28 and TRBJ2-7, with 11 bases fitting TRBD2. CDR3 length: 15 residues. Germline V gives CDR1 MDHEN, CDR2 SYDVKM. Trimming at V came to 4 bases and at J to 3 bases, leaving 5 bases not matched to a gene.

The chain links TRBV30 to TRBJ2-2; 8 nucleotides line up with TRBD1. The CDR3 totals 14 residues. In germline, CDR1 is GTSNPN, CDR2 SVGIG (reference sequence). V trimming: 8 bases; J trimming: 3 bases; junction bases outside the gene matches: 8. The CDR3 reads CAQGAGQDTGELFF. In DNA, the CDR3 is TGTGCCCAGGGGGCGGGCCAGGACACCGGGGAGCTGTTTTTT.

The V and J genes are TRBV19 and TRBJ2-7; no firm D call. The CDR3 totals 11 residues. Germline CDR1 reads LNHDA; CDR2 reads SQIVND (reference sequence). V was trimmed by 1 base and J by 6 bases, leaving 4 bases between them. CDR3 sequence (DNA): TGTGCCAGTAGTATAGGGAGCGAGCAGTACTTC. Its translation: CASSIGSEQYF.

The chain combines TRBV7-2 with TRBJ2-7; 12 positions agree with TRBD1. With 2 bases clipped from V and 5 bases from J, the junction kept 7 bases outside the gene matches. The length of the CDR3 is 16 residues. Germline V gene lookup returns CDR1 SGHTA and CDR2 FQGNSA. CDR3 residues: CASSLSRGQGAHEQYF. The DNA for the CDR3 is TGTGCCAGCAGCTTATCGAGGGGACAGGGGGCGCACGAGCAGTACTTC.

This clone was seen a handful of times. DNA of the CDR3: TGTGCCAGCAGTTTTGCGGGGGGCGGTAGTAATGAGCAGTTCTTC. Its translation is CASSFAGGGSNEQFF. This chain joins TRBV28 and TRBJ2-1, with 8 positions matching TRBD2. The germline V gene encodes CDR1 MDHEN and CDR2 SYDVKM. The CDR3 runs 15 residues. V lost 3 bases, J lost 7 bases, and 8 bases stayed unmatched.

The chain links TRBV27 to TRBJ1-2, with D uncertain. Germline CDR1 MNHEY, CDR2 SMNVEV (reference sequence). This CDR3 contains 14 residues. V lost 2 bases to trimming and J lost 2 bases, with 9 bases between them. CDR3 DNA: TGTGCCAGCAGTTTAGAAGGCGGAAACTATGGCTACACCTTC. Translation: CASSLEGGNYGYTF.

Turning to this clone: This same CDR3 is encoded by further DNA sequences in the sample. This chain links TRBV19 with TRBJ2-7, with D maybe TRBD2 (5 bases). The V end lost 1 base, the J end lost 1 base, and 8 bases lay between the germline ends. The germline V gene has CDR1 LNHDA and CDR2 SQIVND (reference sequence). CDR3 size: 14 residues. The CDR3 loop is CASSIVGGSYEQYF. CDR3 coding DNA: TGTGCCAGTAGTATAGTAGGAGGTTCCTACGAGCAGTACTTC. Filled out from reference TRBV19 and TRBJ2-7, the complete variable domain reads DGGITQSPKYLFRKEGQNVTLSCEQNLNHDAMYWYRQDPGQGLRLIYYSQIVNDFQKGDIAEGYSVSREKKESFPLTVTSAQKNPTAFYLCASSIVGGSYEQYFGPGTRLTVT.

The V gene is TRBV10-3, the J gene TRBJ2-1; 15 bases are shared with TRBD2. Trimming cost V 4 bases and J 4 bases; bases outside gene matches: 2. The CDR3 is 16 amino acids. Germline CDR1 ENHRY, CDR2 SYGVKD. The DNA of the CDR3 is TGTGCCATCAGTGGGACTAGCGGGAGGGAATACAATGAGCAGTTCTTC. Its protein is CAISGTSGREYNEQFF.

The J gene is TRBJ1-4, the V gene TRBV30; a possible D gene is TRBD1 (6 bases). The CDR3 covers 14 residues. Germline lookup yields CDR1 GTSNPN and CDR2 SVGIG (reference sequence). V was cut by 0 bases and J by 8 bases, with 13 bases left in between. CDR3 sequence reads: CAWSVGGADEKLFF. For the CDR3, the DNA is TGTGCCTGGAGTGTTGGGGGGGCAGACGAAAAACTGTTTTTT.

The V and J genes are TRBV9 and TRBJ2-3, with TRBD2 as a possible D gene (6 bases). CDR3 length: 14 residues. The V gene's germline CDR1 is SGDLS and CDR2 YYNGEE. V lost 3 bases and J lost 1, with 9 bases in between. As DNA, the CDR3 is TGTGCCAGCAGCGGGGCTAGCGGCACAGATACGCAGTATTTT. This encodes CASSGASGTDTQYF.

The chain links TRBV9 to TRBJ2-7, with 13 bases aligning to TRBD2. This CDR3 is built from 17 residues. V trimming: 0 bases; J trimming: 3 bases; junction bases outside the gene matches: 6. The germline V gene has CDR1 SGDLS and CDR2 YYNGEE. CDR3 region: CASSVGVGLAGDYEQYF. The DNA of the CDR3 is TGTGCCAGCAGCGTAGGAGTAGGACTAGCGGGAGACTACGAGCAGTACTTC.

This clone was counted a few times. The chain joins TRBV5-1 to TRBJ1-1; 7 bases align to TRBD1. Germline CDR1 is SGHRS and CDR2 is YFSETQ. The trim removed 1 base at V and 3 bases at J, leaving 6 bases unmatched. This CDR3 has 15 residues. CDR3 protein: CASSLSRTGDTEAFF. The CDR3 DNA is TGCGCCAGCAGCTTGAGCAGGACAGGAGACACTGAAGCTTTCTTT.

This clone was found once. The rearrangement links TRBV5-1 to TRBJ2-7; 7 nucleotides line up with TRBD1. The CDR3 length is 16 residues. Germline CDR1 SGHRS, CDR2 YFSETQ. Germline trimming cut 0 bases from V and 2 bases from J; bases unmatched to any gene: 8. Here the CDR3 reads CASSLASTGSAYEQYF. The CDR3 nucleotides are TGCGCCAGCAGCTTGGCTTCGACAGGGTCGGCCTACGAGCAGTACTTC.

J is TRBJ2-7 and V is TRBV10-3; TRBD1 might be the D (6 bases). CDR1 is ENHRY, CDR2 SYGVKD, per germline. V shed 11 bases and J shed 2 bases, with 16 bases lying between them. The CDR3 extends over 13 amino acids. The CDR3 spells CAFMKDRTYEQYF. CDR3 sequence (DNA): TGTGCCTTCATGAAGGACAGAACCTACGAGCAGTACTTC.

The rearrangement uses TRBV27 and TRBJ2-1, with D possibly TRBD2 on 7 matching bases. The CDR3 spans 15 residues. The ends were cut back, 0 bases at V and 8 bases at J, with 14 bases in the middle. Germline loops: CDR1 MNHEY, CDR2 SMNVEV (reference sequence). The CDR3, as DNA: TGTGCCAGCAGTTTATCGGCCCGGGGGGCCGATGAGCAGTTCTTC. Protein: CASSLSARGADEQFF.

This clone was seen just once. V is TRBV9 and J is TRBJ1-5; possibly TRBD1 for D (5 bases). Germline-derived CDR1 and CDR2 are SGDLS and YYNGEE. V lost 3 bases to trimming and J lost 15 bases, with 34 bases between them. The CDR3 totals 18 residues. CDR3 residues: CASSASPRVYYQRRPGHF. The CDR3, as DNA: TGTGCCAGCAGCGCCTCACCCAGGGTATATTATCAGCGCCGACCGGGGCATTTT.

This clone showed up just once. This chain joins TRBV4-3 and TRBJ1-5, with D hard to call. Trimming removed 0 bases from V and 7 bases from J, with 13 bases in between. This CDR3 is built from 15 residues. The germline gives CDR1 LGHNA, CDR2 YSLEER. In DNA, the CDR3 is TGCGCCAGCAGCCAAGATTACCAGAGAGGGCAGCCCCAGCATTTT. It specifies CASSQDYQRGQPQHF.

The rearrangement joins TRBV6-5 to TRBJ2-7; D remains unclear. Per the germline V gene, CDR1 is MNHEY and CDR2 is SVGAGI. The CDR3 extends over 11 amino acids. V was shortened by 6 bases and J by 3 bases, with 6 bases between the two germline ends. The CDR3 nucleotides are TGTGCCAGCAGGTCATTCTACGAGCAGTACTTC. Translation gives CASRSFYEQYF.

This clone occurred once. The chain has TRBV11-3 and TRBJ2-1, with a tentative D call TRBD1 (5 bases). The length of the CDR3 is 12 residues. With 5 bases removed from V and 4 bases from J, the gap between germline ends came to 6 bases. CDR1 is SGHNT and CDR2 is YENEEA in the germline V gene. The CDR3 reads CASSGAYNEQFF. The CDR3 DNA reads as TGTGCCAGCAGCGGGGCTTACAATGAGCAGTTCTTC.

The rearrangement uses TRBV6-5 and TRBJ2-3, with TRBD2 matching 9 bases. J gave up 0 bases and V 0 bases, and 1 base lay outside the gene matches. Germline CDR1 MNHEY, CDR2 SVGAGI. The CDR3 is made up of 16 amino acids. DNA for the CDR3: TGTGCCAGCAGTTACTCAACTAGCGGGAGCACAGATACGCAGTATTTT. Encoded protein: CASSYSTSGSTDTQYF.

The chain has TRBV7-9 and TRBJ1-2; D is perhaps TRBD1 (6 bases). CDR1 is SEHNR and CDR2 is FQNEAQ in the germline V gene (reference sequence). The CDR3 is 16 amino acids. The V and J ends lost 5 bases and 4 bases respectively, with 20 bases between them. The DNA of the CDR3 is TGTGCCAGCAGCATTGATCGGGACACCACCCGCTATGGCTACACCTTC. Translated, it gives CASSIDRDTTRYGYTF.

The V call is TRBV5-1, the J call TRBJ1-3; maybe TRBD1 (6 bases). V lost 4 bases, J lost 10 bases, and 18 bases lay in between. Germline loops: CDR1 SGHRS, CDR2 YFSETQ. CDR3 length equals 14 residues. CDR3 region: CASSTSPGTKTIYF. The DNA of the CDR3 is TGCGCCAGCAGCACATCTCCCGGGACAAAGACCATATATTTT.

The chain uses TRBV19 and TRBJ2-7, with 10 bases matching TRBD1. Germline CDR1 is LNHDA and CDR2 is SQIVND (reference sequence). The J segment lost 5 bases and the V segment lost 10 bases, leaving 11 bases of the junction unmatched. The CDR3 is 14 residues long. This CDR3 reads CATAPGQGNNEQYF. The CDR3 nucleotides read TGTGCCACCGCACCGGGACAGGGGAACAACGAGCAGTACTTC.